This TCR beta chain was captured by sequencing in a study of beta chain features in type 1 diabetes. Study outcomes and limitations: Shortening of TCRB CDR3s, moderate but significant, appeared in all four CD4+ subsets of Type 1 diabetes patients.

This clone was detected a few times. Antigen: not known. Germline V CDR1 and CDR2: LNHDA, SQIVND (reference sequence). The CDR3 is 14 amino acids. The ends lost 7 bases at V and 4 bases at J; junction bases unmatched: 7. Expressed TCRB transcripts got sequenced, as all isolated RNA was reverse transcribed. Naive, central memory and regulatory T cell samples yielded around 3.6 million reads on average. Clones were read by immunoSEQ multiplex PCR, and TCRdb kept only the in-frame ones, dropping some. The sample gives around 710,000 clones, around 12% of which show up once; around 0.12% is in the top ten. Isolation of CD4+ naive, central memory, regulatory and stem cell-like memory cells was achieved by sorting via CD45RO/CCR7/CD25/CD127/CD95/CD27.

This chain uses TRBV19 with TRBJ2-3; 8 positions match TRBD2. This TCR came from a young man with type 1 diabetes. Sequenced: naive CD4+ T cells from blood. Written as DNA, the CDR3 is TGTGCCAGTACCAGAGCGGGGGAGGCAGATACGCAGTATTTT. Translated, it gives CASTRAGEADTQYF.